This TCR beta chain was observed in a study of cytomegalovirus exposure and HLA in healthy donors. Findings of the study overall: Later analysis suggested links between common viral pathogens and several top significant clusters. Reported results showed that the classifier diagnosed cytomegalovirus status with high specificity and sensitivity. Some highly shared sequence variants likely arose as a pipeline artifact.

Donors were nominally healthy when sampled, though unrecorded immune exposures were likely. For this clone: What it recognizes is unknown.

V lost 5 bases to trimming and J lost 4 bases; unmatched junction nucleotides: 6. There are 14 residues in the CDR3. Germline V gene data show CDR1 as SGHRS and CDR2 as YFSETQ. PCR was performed using 60 Vbeta and 13 Jbeta primers. Some clones are missing from TCRdb's copy, which holds only in-frame ones; the method was immunoSEQ multiplex PCR. The repertoire holds 65,000 to 85,000 clones, with almost 80% as singletons. This chain joins TRBV5-1 and TRBJ2-5; 9 bases are a match to TRBD1. Sequencing was done on a sample of PBMCs. The receptor comes from a middle-aged woman in good health and CMV-seropositive. CDR3 bases: TGCGCCAGCAGACCGGACAGGGGTGGAGAGACCCAGTACTTC. Amino acids: CASRPDRGGETQYF. Full variable domain (remainder filled in from reference TRBV5-1 and TRBJ2-5): KAGVTQTPRYLIKTRGQQVTLSCSPISGHRSVSWYQQTPGQGLQFLFEYFSETQRNKGNFPGRFSGRQFSNSRSEMNVSTLELGDSALYLCASRPDRGGETQYFGPGTRLLVL.